A single TCR beta chain is shown here with its context. The data originate from a study of cytomegalovirus exposure and HLA in healthy donors. With 2 bases clipped from V and 2 bases from J, the junction kept 2 bases outside the gene matches. Germline CDR1 SEHNR, CDR2 FQNEAQ (reference sequence). The CDR3 is made up of 15 amino acids. 60 Vbeta and 13 Jbeta primers were used in PCR. TCRdb's table, derived via immunoSEQ multiplex PCR, lists solely in-frame clones and lacks some. The sample gives 40,000 or so clones, 60% to 75% of which show up once; around 3.9% is in the top ten. The receptor was isolated from a man aged 40-49 years in good health and CMV-seronegative. This rearrangement joins TRBV7-9 to TRBJ2-3; the match to TRBD1 covers 9 bases. The specimen was PBMCs. CDR3 sequence reads: CASSLRDRATDTQYF. CDR3 coding DNA: TGTGCCAGCAGCTTAAGGGACAGGGCCACAGATACGCAGTATTTT.